This T cell receptor (beta chain) was sequenced during a study of T cells in Graves' hyperthyroidism and ophthalmopathy. V was shortened by 6 bases and J by 1 base, with 12 bases between the two germline ends. CDR1 is DFQATT, CDR2 SNEGSKA, per germline (reference sequence). The CDR3 has 14 residues. Overall study findings and caveats: Among clonotypes expanded in thyroid above 0.001, most were also found in blood. A model built on 13 V-J features separated ophthalmopathy from stable hyperthyroidism.

Amplified TCR beta CDR3 regions came from RNA transcripts. During a first-round RT-PCR of the TCR CDR3, the HTBI primer set was used. Each CDR3 protein gets one entry after TCRdb re-called the multiplex PCR reads with MiXCR. Among hundreds of thousands of distinct CDR3 sequences listed, around 20% were seen once. About this clonotype itself: Its target is unknown.

What was sequenced was blood. The clonotype comes from a man younger than 45 with Graves' ophthalmopathy. This chain links TRBV20-1 with TRBJ2-2; D is perhaps TRBD1 (5 bases). The CDR3 region has the DNA TGCAGTGCCAGGAGTCAGGGGAACACCGGGGAGCTGTTTTTT. Protein sequence: CSARSQGNTGELFF.